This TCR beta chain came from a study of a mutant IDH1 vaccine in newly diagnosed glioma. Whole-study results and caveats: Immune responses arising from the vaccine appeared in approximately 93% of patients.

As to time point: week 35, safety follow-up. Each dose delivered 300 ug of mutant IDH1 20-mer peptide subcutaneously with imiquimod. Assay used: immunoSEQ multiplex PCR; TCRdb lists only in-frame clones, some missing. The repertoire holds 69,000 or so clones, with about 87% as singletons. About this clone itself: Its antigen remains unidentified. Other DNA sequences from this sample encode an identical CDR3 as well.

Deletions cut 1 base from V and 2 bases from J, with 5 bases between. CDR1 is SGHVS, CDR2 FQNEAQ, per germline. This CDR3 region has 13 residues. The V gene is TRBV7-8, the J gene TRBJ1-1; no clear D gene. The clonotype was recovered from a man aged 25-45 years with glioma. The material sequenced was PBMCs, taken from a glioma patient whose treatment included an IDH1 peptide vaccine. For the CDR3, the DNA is TGTGCCAGCAGCTTAGAGGGAAACACTGAAGCTTTCTTT. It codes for CASSLEGNTEAFF.